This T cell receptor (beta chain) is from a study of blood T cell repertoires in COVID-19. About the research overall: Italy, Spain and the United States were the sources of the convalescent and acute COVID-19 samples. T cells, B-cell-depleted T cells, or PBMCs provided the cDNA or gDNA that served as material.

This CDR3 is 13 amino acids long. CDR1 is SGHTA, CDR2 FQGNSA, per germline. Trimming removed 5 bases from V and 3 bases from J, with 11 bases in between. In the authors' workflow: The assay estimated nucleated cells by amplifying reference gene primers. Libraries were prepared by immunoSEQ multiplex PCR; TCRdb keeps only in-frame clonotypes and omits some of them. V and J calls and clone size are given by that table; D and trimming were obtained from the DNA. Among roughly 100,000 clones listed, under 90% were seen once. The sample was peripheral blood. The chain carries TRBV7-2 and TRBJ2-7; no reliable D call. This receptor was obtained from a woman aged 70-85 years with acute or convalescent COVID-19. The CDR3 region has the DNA TGTGCCAGCAGCCTCCGGCGGCTCTACGAGCAGTACTTC. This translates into CASSLRRLYEQYF.